A single sample gave rise to the 9 T cell receptor beta chains below, sequenced in a study of cytomegalovirus exposure and HLA in healthy donors. This PCR relied on a set of 60 Vbeta primers and 13 Jbeta primers. TCRdb's table, derived via immunoSEQ multiplex PCR, lists solely in-frame clones and lacks some. In the table there are about 180,000 clones, 80% of which are singletons. The sequencing input was PBMCs. The receptors stem from a woman in her thirties in good health and CMV-seronegative.

The chain is built from TRBV13 and TRBJ2-1; 9 bases agree with TRBD1. V lost 7 bases to trimming and J lost 4 bases; unmatched junction nucleotides: 8. The germline V gene encodes CDR1 PRHDT and CDR2 FYEKMQ (reference sequence). CDR3 length: 15 amino acids. The CDR3 here is CASTPSGTGYNEQFF. CDR3 bases: TGTGCCAGCACCCCTTCCGGGACAGGGTACAATGAGCAGTTCTTC.

V usage is TRBV29-1 and J usage is TRBJ2-7; 9 bases map to TRBD1. Germline CDR1 and CDR2: SQVTM and ANQGSEA. The CDR3 is made up of 14 amino acids. The trim removed 6 bases at V and 3 bases at J, leaving 9 bases unmatched. The CDR3 loop is CSVDPSDRGYEQYF. CDR3 DNA: TGCAGCGTCGATCCTTCGGACAGGGGCTACGAGCAGTACTTC.

In its sample, this clone was seen a few times. V gene TRBV19 combines with J gene TRBJ2-1; perhaps TRBD1 as D (6 bases). The CDR3 runs 14 residues. Germline V gene sequence: CDR1 LNHDA, CDR2 SQIVND (reference sequence). Trimming took 8 bases from V and 8 from J, leaving 19 bases between them. The CDR3 nucleotides are TGTGCCAGTGAGGGGCGAGGCAGGGGACATGAGCAGTTCTTC. It encodes CASEGRGRGHEQFF. Combining the CDR3 with reference TRBV19 and TRBJ2-1 gives the whole variable domain DGGITQSPKYLFRKEGQNVTLSCEQNLNHDAMYWYRQDPGQGLRLIYYSQIVNDFQKGDIAEGYSVSREKKESFPLTVTSAQKNPTAFYLCASEGRGRGHEQFFGPGTRLTVL.

The chain has TRBV4-3 and TRBJ1-2, with a possible D match to TRBD1 (5 bases). From germline, CDR1 is LGHNA and CDR2 YSLEER. V was trimmed by 0 bases and J by 6 bases, leaving 17 bases between them. The length of the CDR3 is 16 residues. The CDR3 nucleotides read TGCGCCAGCAGCCAAGATCTCCCAGGGTCAGTTGATGGCTACACCTTC. This encodes CASSQDLPGSVDGYTF.

The chain employs TRBV9 and TRBJ1-6, with D possibly being TRBD1 (5 bases). CDR3 length: 14 amino acids. Trimming cost V 1 base and J 7 bases, with 9 bases left between them. Germline assignment: CDR1 SGDLS and CDR2 YYNGEE. In nucleotides, the CDR3 is TGTGCCAGCAGCGTATCAGGGTTAAATTCACCCCTCCACTTT. Its protein is CASSVSGLNSPLHF.

This clone was detected many times. This chain links TRBV6-4 with TRBJ2-2; 11 bases are a match to TRBD2. The germline V gene has CDR1 MRHNA and CDR2 SNTAGT. V was pared by 0 bases and J by 4 bases, with 1 base of the junction left unmatched. This CDR3 has 16 residues. In DNA form, the CDR3 reads TGTGCCAGCAGTGACTCTAGCGGGGGGGCCACCGGGGAGCTGTTTTTT. Encoded protein: CASSDSSGGATGELFF.

The V gene is TRBV9, the J gene TRBJ2-5, with D possibly being TRBD2 (7 bases). The CDR3 extends over 15 amino acids. With 4 bases removed from V and 5 bases from J, the gap between germline ends came to 18 bases. CDR1 is SGDLS, CDR2 YYNGEE, per germline. CDR3 sequence reads: CASSLMGGGVETQYF. CDR3 in DNA: TGTGCCAGCAGCCTCATGGGAGGGGGGGTTGAGACCCAGTACTTC.

In DNA form, the CDR3 reads TGTGCCAGTATTGAAGGGGCAGACCTTAACTATGGCTACACCTTC. Translated: CASIEGADLNYGYTF. The rearrangement uses TRBV19 and TRBJ1-2; TRBD1 is a possible D gene (5 bases). Germline-derived CDR1 and CDR2 are LNHDA and SQIVND (reference sequence). This CDR3 spans 15 amino acids. V lost 7 bases to trimming and J lost 1 base, with 16 bases between them.

CDR3 sequence reads: CASSPSPNTEAFF. The CDR3 nucleotides read TGTGCCAGCTCACCATCCCCAAACACTGAAGCTTTCTTT. The V and J genes are TRBV18 and TRBJ1-1; no reliable D call. Germline CDR1 KGHSH, CDR2 LQKENI. CDR3 size: 13 residues. V lost 2 bases to trimming and J lost 2 bases, with 6 bases between them.